This T cell receptor (beta chain) derives from a study of T cell responses to AZD1222 COVID-19 vaccine. Looking at the study overall: Whether given at about 4 or about 12 weeks, second doses were pooled.

Some clones are missing from TCRdb's copy, which holds only in-frame ones; the method was immunoSEQ multiplex PCR. The data contain around 140,000 clones, 80% to 90% of them seen just once; the ten biggest clones take up roughly 1.5%. Notes on this clone: Its matching antigen is unknown.

Study conclusions and caveats: Researchers report vaccine-associated CD4 TCRs spanning spike, with dominance at 160-218 and 743-854. Spike-specific TCR breadth and depth went up after people got two AZD1222 doses. Clonal diversity may have been underestimated, and the donors were mostly white British, with more females than males.

The CDR3 totals 17 residues. From germline, CDR1 is KGHSH and CDR2 LQKENI. The J segment lost 0 bases and the V segment lost 0 bases, leaving 4 bases of the junction unmatched. Specimen: peripheral blood, collected on day 0 of AZD1222 vaccination. The origin of this receptor is an adult in good health. The rearrangement uses TRBV18 and TRBJ2-7; 11 bases are a match to TRBD2. The CDR3 loop is CASSPPPGTSGSYEQYF. CDR3 sequence (DNA): TGTGCCAGCTCACCACCCCCCGGGACTAGCGGCTCCTACGAGCAGTACTTC.